This T cell receptor beta chain was sequenced in a study of chemoradiotherapy in HPV16-positive cancers. Study-wide context: A couple of HPV16-positive patients' cells yielded candidate HPV-specific clones and common motifs. Study-level results: Non-HPV-specific T cells did not expand in tumors during treatment, whereas candidate HPV-specific clones and E7-related motifs did.

J lost 4 bases, V lost 3 bases, and 6 bases had no gene match. Germline CDR1 reads KGHSH; CDR2 reads LQKENI. CDR3 length equals 16 residues. Measured with immunoSEQ multiplex PCR; TCRdb has only the in-frame clones, and not every one. The sample yields approximately 19,000 clones, 80% to 90% seen once. About this clone: Antigen specificity is unknown.

Repeated repertoire sampling spanned the course of chemoradiotherapy. This clonotype was obtained from a human donor with HPV-associated anogenital cancer. The starting material was blood, obtained from a patient who underwent chemoradiotherapy. The V gene is TRBV18, the J gene TRBJ2-2; 9 bases are a match to TRBD1. The DNA of the CDR3 is TGTGCCAGCTCACCGGTGGGACAGGGCGGCACCGGGGAGCTGTTTTTT. Amino acid sequence: CASSPVGQGGTGELFF.